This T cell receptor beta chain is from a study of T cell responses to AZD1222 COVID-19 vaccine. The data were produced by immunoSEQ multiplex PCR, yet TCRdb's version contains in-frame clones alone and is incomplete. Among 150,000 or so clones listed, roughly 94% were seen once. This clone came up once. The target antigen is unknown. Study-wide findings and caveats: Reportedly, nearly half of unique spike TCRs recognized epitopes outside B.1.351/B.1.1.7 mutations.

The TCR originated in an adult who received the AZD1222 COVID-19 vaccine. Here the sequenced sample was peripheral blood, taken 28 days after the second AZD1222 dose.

The CDR3 coding sequence is TGCGCCAGCAGCCAAGAGGCCAGGTTAGGCCAGCCCCAGCATTTT. It is translated as CASSQEARLGQPQHF. The chain employs TRBV4-3 and TRBJ1-5; no definite D call. The CDR3 is 15 amino acids. V was trimmed by 0 bases and J by 7 bases, leaving 13 bases between them. From germline, CDR1 is LGHNA and CDR2 YSLEER.